Following are 4 T cell receptor beta chains from one sample sequenced in a study of response to subunit inactivated influenza vaccine. TCRdb reprocessed the RT-PCR reads with MiXCR, giving one entry per CDR3 protein. The top ten hold around 6.5% of the sample, which has 650,000 to 800,000 distinct CDR3 sequences, 11% to 15% seen once. Sequenced here: PBMCs from blood, sampled around 15 days before vaccination. The receptors originated from a man between 45 and 60 years old who received an inactivated influenza vaccine.

This clonotype was seen a handful of times. The chain carries TRBV7-8 and TRBJ1-5, with TRBD1 as a possible D gene (5 bases). This CDR3 has 16 residues. The V end lost 1 base, the J end lost 5 bases, and 15 bases lay between the germline ends. The V gene's germline CDR1 is SGHVS and CDR2 FQNEAQ. The CDR3 is CASSLGGRGRDQPQHF. The CDR3 DNA reads TGTGCCAGCAGCTTAGGGGGTAGGGGTAGGGATCAGCCCCAGCATTTT.

This clonotype has only a few counts. The CDR3 here is CASSEYRSQKNEKLFF. In DNA form, the CDR3 reads TGTGCCAGCAGTGAATATCGATCACAGAAAAATGAAAAACTGTTTTTT. The chain combines TRBV6-1 with TRBJ1-4; the D is unclear. Germline values: CDR1 MNHNS, CDR2 SASEGT. V gave up 2 bases and J gave up 5 bases, with 15 bases separating them. CDR3 length: 16 residues.

This sequence joins TRBV5-1 and TRBJ2-3; TRBD1 might be the D (5 bases). Germline lookup yields CDR1 SGHRS and CDR2 YFSETQ. This CDR3 spans 17 amino acids. The ends were cut back, 0 bases at V and 0 bases at J, with 14 bases in the middle. The CDR3 DNA follows: TGCGCCAGCAGCTTGGGTAGGGGCGCAGCTAGCACAGATACGCAGTATTTT. Amino acid sequence: CASSLGRGAASTDTQYF.

CDR3 sequence (DNA): TGCGCCAGCAGCCAAGATCGGTGGGGTTCCTACGAGCAGTACTTC. Translated, it gives CASSQDRWGSYEQYF. The chain recombines TRBV4-3 with TRBJ2-7; D not resolved. The CDR3 has 15 amino acids. Germline loops: CDR1 LGHNA, CDR2 YSLEER. V lost 0 bases and J lost 1, with 10 bases in between.